What follows are 30 T cell receptor beta chains derived from one specimen sequenced in a study of blood T cell repertoires in COVID-19. Some clones are missing from TCRdb's copy, which holds only in-frame ones; the method was immunoSEQ multiplex PCR. Altogether 450,000 to 500,000 clones are present, approximately 90% being singletons, with the ten largest covering 0.7%. What was sequenced was PBMCs or T cells enriched from blood (not recorded which). The receptors come from a woman aged 18-29 years who had recovered from COVID-19.

This clone was seen only once. The genes are TRBV7-2 and TRBJ1-2; TRBD1 matches at 9 bases. The V and J ends lost 2 bases and 6 bases, in that order; junction bases with no gene match: 10. This CDR3 region has 16 residues. Germline V gene data show CDR1 as SGHTA and CDR2 as FQGNSA. For the CDR3, the DNA is TGTGCCAGCAGCTTAAGAATTCAGGGGGACAGGGATGGCTACACCTTC. It codes for CASSLRIQGDRDGYTF.

J is TRBJ2-3 and V is TRBV11-2, with a weak D call TRBD2 (6 bases). Germline V gene sequence: CDR1 SGHAT, CDR2 FQNNGV. The CDR3 spans 16 residues. Trimming stripped 5 bases from V and 0 bases from J, with 15 bases between. CDR3 sequence: CASSTYRDLSTDTQYF. The DNA of the CDR3 is TGTGCCAGCAGCACATACCGGGACTTAAGCACAGATACGCAGTATTTT. The full variable domain, in which reference TRBV11-2 and TRBJ2-3 provide the parts outside the CDR3, is EAGVAQSPRYKIIEKRQSVAFWCNPISGHATLYWYQQILGQGPKLLIQFQNNGVVDDSQLPKDRFSAERLKGVDSTLKIQPAKLEDSAVYLCASSTYRDLSTDTQYFGPGTRLTVL.

This chain uses TRBV5-6 with TRBJ1-5; weak D call: TRBD1 (5 bases). The germline V gene has CDR1 SGHDT and CDR2 YYEEEE. The CDR3 totals 17 residues. V was cut by 2 bases and J by 0 bases, with 15 bases left in between. The CDR3 sequence is CASSLAGRGYSNQPQHF. CDR3 bases: TGTGCCAGCAGCTTAGCGGGACGGGGGTATAGCAATCAGCCCCAGCATTTT.

The chain employs TRBV19 and TRBJ1-6; D ambiguous. Trimming stripped 3 bases from V and 5 bases from J, with 14 bases between. The CDR3 totals 16 residues. The germline V gene has CDR1 LNHDA and CDR2 SQIVND (reference sequence). The DNA for the CDR3 is TGTGCCAGTAGTATGAGGTTGTACACCAATAATTCACCCCTCCACTTT. It translates to CASSMRLYTNNSPLHF.

The rearrangement links TRBV4-1 to TRBJ2-5; tentatively, D is TRBD1 (6 bases). The CDR3 covers 14 residues. The germline gives CDR1 MGHRA, CDR2 YSYEKL. Trimming took off 3 bases at V and 5 bases at J, with 13 bases between the two ends. For the CDR3, the DNA is TGCGCCAGCAGCCAGGGGGCGGTTGGGGAGACCCAGTACTTC. It encodes CASSQGAVGETQYF.

The gene calls are TRBV10-2 and TRBJ1-1, with D maybe TRBD1 (5 bases). The germline CDR1 and CDR2 sequences are WSHSY and SAAADI. Trimming pared 7 bases from V and 3 bases from J, leaving 15 bases between. The CDR3 sequence is 14 residues long. The chain's CDR3 is CASTASRGDTEAFF. The CDR3 nucleotides are TGCGCCAGCACCGCATCTCGGGGGGACACTGAAGCTTTCTTT.

J is TRBJ2-7 and V is TRBV12-3 or TRBV12-4, with a possible D match to TRBD2 (5 bases). The CDR3 length is 11 residues. The V end was cut by 8 bases, the J end by 6 bases, with 11 bases between. CDR3 protein: CASSKGVEQYF. The CDR3 DNA is TGTGCCAGCTCCAAGGGAGTCGAGCAGTACTTC.

This clone was counted between two and nine times. The genes are TRBV27 and TRBJ2-5, with 11 bases matching TRBD2. In germline, CDR1 is MNHEY, CDR2 SMNVEV (reference sequence). The CDR3 loop spans 15 amino acids. Unmatched junction bases numbered 9, after V lost 8 bases and J lost 4 bases. The CDR3, as DNA: TGTGCCAGCCGTTCGGTAGCGGGGGGGAGAGAGACCCAGTACTTC. This sequence encodes CASRSVAGGRETQYF.

The V call is TRBV28, the J call TRBJ2-5; a possible D gene is TRBD2 (5 bases). This CDR3 region has 17 residues. V gave up 4 bases and J gave up 7 bases, with 25 bases separating them. CDR1 and CDR2 from the germline V gene are MDHEN and SYDVKM. The CDR3 nucleotides read TGTGCCAGCAGTTCCGACGGGTTAAATAGGGCCGGAGGGACCCAGTACTTC. Protein: CASSSDGLNRAGGTQYF.

The chain uses TRBV18 and TRBJ1-4; the match to TRBD1 covers 10 bases. In germline, CDR1 is KGHSH, CDR2 LQKENI. The CDR3 has 15 amino acids. The J segment lost 8 bases and the V segment lost 3 bases, leaving 6 bases of the junction unmatched. The CDR3: CASSPSGTGEEKLFF. CDR3 bases: TGTGCCAGCTCACCCTCCGGGACAGGGGAGGAAAAACTGTTTTTT.

J is TRBJ1-4 and V is TRBV3-1 (or the pseudogene TRBV3-2); TRBD1 matches 8 bases. Germline V CDR1 and CDR2: LGHDT, YNNKEL (reference sequence). The CDR3 has 16 residues. J was trimmed by 8 bases and V by 4 bases; bases with no gene match: 12. CDR3 DNA: TGTGCCAGCAGCCCCAACGGACAGGGTCTACGGGAAAAACTGTTTTTT. It encodes CASSPNGQGLREKLFF.

The J gene is TRBJ1-2, the V gene TRBV30; 10 positions agree with TRBD1. The CDR3 loop spans 15 amino acids. CDR1 GTSNPN and CDR2 SVGIG come from the germline V gene (reference sequence). J was trimmed by 1 base and V by 4 bases; bases with no gene match: 6. The DNA of the CDR3 is TGTGCCTGGAAGGGACAGGGGCTGAGTAACTATGGCTACACCTTC. Translated, it gives CAWKGQGLSNYGYTF.

The rearrangement uses TRBV19 and TRBJ1-1; 7 nucleotides match TRBD1. The CDR3 is 16 amino acids. CDR1 is LNHDA, CDR2 SQIVND, per germline (reference sequence). V gave up 5 bases and J gave up 1 base; unmatched junction bases: 10. The CDR3 DNA sequence: TGTGCCAGTAGTCTTATCGGCGGGACAGCGAACACTGAAGCTTTCTTT. Its translation is CASSLIGGTANTEAFF.

The J gene is TRBJ2-3, the V gene TRBV5-1; D is ambiguous. CDR3 length: 15 residues. V was cut by 3 bases and J by 0 bases, with 11 bases left in between. In germline, CDR1 is SGHRS, CDR2 YFSETQ. The CDR3 DNA follows: TGCGCCAGCAGCTCCCGGGTCCTTAGCACAGATACGCAGTATTTT. Protein sequence: CASSSRVLSTDTQYF.

The chain is built from TRBV30 and TRBJ2-7; TRBD1 agrees at 7 bases. Per germline, CDR1 GTSNPN and CDR2 SVGIG (reference sequence). The CDR3 loop spans 12 amino acids. V was clipped by 3 bases and J by 7 bases; unmatched bases: 6. CDR3 in amino acids: CAWSPQGEEQYF. In nucleotides, the CDR3 is TGTGCCTGGAGCCCCCAGGGGGAAGAGCAGTACTTC.

The chain carries TRBV7-6 and TRBJ1-1, with 10 bases fitting TRBD1. Trimming removed 5 bases from V and 3 bases from J; junction bases left unmatched: 3. Germline V gives CDR1 SGHVS, CDR2 FNYEAQ. The CDR3 extends over 14 amino acids. The CDR3 spells CASSLGTGDTEAFF. The CDR3 nucleotides are TGTGCCAGCAGCCTCGGGACAGGGGACACTGAAGCTTTCTTT.

The rearrangement uses TRBV29-1 and TRBJ1-2; D ambiguous. Germline V CDR1 and CDR2: SQVTM, ANQGSEA. CDR3 size: 12 residues. Trimming pared 5 bases from V and 4 bases from J, leaving 11 bases between. The CDR3 protein is CSVITALYGYTF. The CDR3 DNA is TGCAGCGTTATCACAGCCCTCTATGGCTACACCTTC.

The chain recombines TRBV9 with TRBJ2-5, with TRBD2 matching over 8 bases. V trimming: 4 bases; J trimming: 2 bases; junction bases outside the gene matches: 4. This CDR3 is built from 14 residues. The germline V gene has CDR1 SGDLS and CDR2 YYNGEE. CDR3 sequence (DNA): TGTGCCAGCAGCCCGGGGGGGACTCAAGAGACCCAGTACTTC. Residues: CASSPGGTQETQYF.

The V call is TRBV9, the J call TRBJ2-3; D may be TRBD2 (5 bases). Trimming cost V 0 bases and J 8 bases, with 7 bases left between them. The CDR3 runs 12 residues. The germline V gene has CDR1 SGDLS and CDR2 YYNGEE. CDR3 loop: CASSVDEGTQYF. DNA for the CDR3: TGTGCCAGCAGCGTAGATGAGGGTACGCAGTATTTT.

This chain uses TRBV28 with TRBJ2-5; 7 bases are a match to TRBD2. CDR3 size: 16 residues. V trimming: 6 bases; J trimming: 0 bases; junction bases outside the gene matches: 10. Germline assignment: CDR1 MDHEN and CDR2 SYDVKM. The CDR3 sequence is CASRRRGRGDQETQYF. CDR3 nucleotides: TGTGCCAGCAGGCGCCGGGGACGGGGGGACCAAGAGACCCAGTACTTC.

This sequence joins TRBV27 and TRBJ1-2, with a weak D call TRBD1 (5 bases). CDR1 MNHEY and CDR2 SMNVEV come from the germline V gene (reference sequence). The CDR3 consists of 14 residues. The germline V and J ends were trimmed by 3 bases and 2 bases, with 10 bases remaining between them. The CDR3 protein is CASSFQGSNYGYTF. CDR3 coding DNA: TGTGCCAGCAGTTTTCAGGGTTCAAACTATGGCTACACCTTC.

The chain uses TRBV4-1 and TRBJ1-4, with 8 bases fitting TRBD1. The CDR3 has 15 amino acids. Germline V gene sequence: CDR1 MGHRA, CDR2 YSYEKL. The V gene end was trimmed by 6 bases and the J gene end by 1 base; junction bases not matched to a gene: 4. This chain's CDR3 is CASRQTGGTNEKLFF. CDR3 DNA: TGCGCCAGCAGACAAACAGGGGGAACTAATGAAAAACTGTTTTTT.

V gene TRBV10-3 combines with J gene TRBJ1-5, with D unclear. Trimming shortened V by 8 bases and J by 0 bases, and 11 bases separated the two germline ends. CDR3 length: 14 amino acids. Germline lookup yields CDR1 ENHRY and CDR2 SYGVKD. In nucleotides, the CDR3 is TGTGCCATCGGACTCTTTAATAGCAATCAGCCCCAGCATTTT. It specifies CAIGLFNSNQPQHF.

The CDR3 DNA reads TGTGCCAGCAGTTTTGGGGCAGGGAGGGAAAAACTGTTTTTT. This codes for CASSFGAGREKLFF. The chain is built from TRBV28 and TRBJ1-4; perhaps TRBD1 as D (5 bases). The ends were cut back, 3 bases at V and 8 bases at J, with 13 bases in the middle. The CDR3 sequence is 14 residues long. Germline-derived CDR1 and CDR2 are MDHEN and SYDVKM.

Concerning this clone: Other DNA sequences in this sample translate to the same CDR3. This chain connects TRBV11-2 to TRBJ1-1, with TRBD1 matching over 10 bases. Germline-derived CDR1 and CDR2 are SGHAT and FQNNGV. The J segment lost 1 base and the V segment lost 1 base, leaving 3 bases of the junction unmatched. This CDR3 is 16 amino acids long. CDR3 coding DNA: TGTGCCAGCAGCTTAGCCGGGACAGGGGCGAACACTGAAGCTTTCTTT. Encoded protein: CASSLAGTGANTEAFF.

This clone has just one count. The chain is built from TRBV28 and TRBJ2-6; a possible D gene is TRBD1 (5 bases). The CDR3 consists of 17 residues. In germline, CDR1 is MDHEN, CDR2 SYDVKM. V was trimmed by 3 bases and J by 0 bases, leaving 12 bases between them. The CDR3 DNA reads TGTGCCAGCAGTTTCCGGTGGGGCCGCTCTGGGGCCAACGTCCTGACTTTC. This translates into CASSFRWGRSGANVLTF.

The sample holds one count of this clone. V gene TRBV10-3 combines with J gene TRBJ2-3, with no clear D. This CDR3 contains 14 residues. V lost 0 bases to trimming and J lost 4 bases, with 8 bases between them. Per the germline V gene, CDR1 is ENHRY and CDR2 is SYGVKD. The CDR3 here is CAISESSPADTQYF. DNA of the CDR3: TGTGCCATCAGTGAGTCGTCCCCCGCAGATACGCAGTATTTT.

The gene calls are TRBV2 and TRBJ1-2, with D uncertain. The V end was cut by 2 bases, the J end by 5 bases, with 12 bases between. The CDR3 runs 14 residues. The germline V gene has CDR1 SNHLY and CDR2 FYNNEI. The CDR3 loop is CASSESAGIYGYTF. For the CDR3, the DNA is TGTGCCAGCAGTGAATCGGCAGGAATATATGGCTACACCTTC.

V and J are TRBV3-1 (or the pseudogene TRBV3-2) and TRBJ1-2; D possibly corresponds to TRBD1 (6 bases). Trimming stripped 2 bases from V and 8 bases from J, with 12 bases between. Per germline, CDR1 LGHDT and CDR2 YNNKEL (reference sequence). The CDR3 length is 13 residues. CDR3 amino acids: CASSQYRAGGYTF. Written as DNA, the CDR3 is TGTGCCAGCAGCCAATACAGGGCGGGCGGCTACACCTTC.

The V call is TRBV28, the J call TRBJ2-7; weak D call: TRBD1 (6 bases). Germline loops: CDR1 MDHEN, CDR2 SYDVKM. V gave up 6 bases and J gave up 5 bases, with 14 bases separating them. The CDR3 has 13 amino acids. The CDR3 bases are TGTGCCAGCAGACCCACGGCAGGGGACGAGCAGTACTTC. This codes for CASRPTAGDEQYF.